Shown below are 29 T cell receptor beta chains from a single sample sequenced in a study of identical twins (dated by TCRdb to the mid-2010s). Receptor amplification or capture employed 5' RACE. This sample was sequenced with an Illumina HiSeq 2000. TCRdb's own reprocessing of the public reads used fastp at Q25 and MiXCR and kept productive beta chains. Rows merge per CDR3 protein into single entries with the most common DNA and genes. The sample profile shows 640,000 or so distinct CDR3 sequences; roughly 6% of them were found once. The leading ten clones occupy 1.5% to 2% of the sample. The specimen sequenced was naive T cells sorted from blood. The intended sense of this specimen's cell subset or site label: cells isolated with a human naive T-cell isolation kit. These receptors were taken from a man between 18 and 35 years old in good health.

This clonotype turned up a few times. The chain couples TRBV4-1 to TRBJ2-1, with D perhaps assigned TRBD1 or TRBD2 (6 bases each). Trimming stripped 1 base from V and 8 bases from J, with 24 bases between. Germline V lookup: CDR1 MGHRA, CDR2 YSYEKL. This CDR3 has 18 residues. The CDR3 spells CASSQARLGQGRFDEQFF. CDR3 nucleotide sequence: TGCGCCAGCAGCCAAGCCCGTTTAGGCCAGGGGAGGTTCGATGAGCAGTTCTTC.

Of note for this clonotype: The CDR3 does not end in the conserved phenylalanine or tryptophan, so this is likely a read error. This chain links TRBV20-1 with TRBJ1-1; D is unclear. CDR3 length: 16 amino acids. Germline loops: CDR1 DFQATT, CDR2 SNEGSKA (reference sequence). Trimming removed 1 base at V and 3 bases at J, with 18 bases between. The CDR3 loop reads CSARGQPVSRDTEAFV. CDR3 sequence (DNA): TGCAGTGCTAGAGGCCAACCGGTCTCGAGGGACACTGAAGCTTTCGTT.

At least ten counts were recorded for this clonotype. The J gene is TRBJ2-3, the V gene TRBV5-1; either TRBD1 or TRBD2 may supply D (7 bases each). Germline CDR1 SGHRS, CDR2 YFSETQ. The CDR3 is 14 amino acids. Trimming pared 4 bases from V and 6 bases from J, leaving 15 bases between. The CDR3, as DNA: TGCGCCAGCAGCCCCAGGGGGGGGTCCGATACGCAGTATTTT. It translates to CASSPRGGSDTQYF.

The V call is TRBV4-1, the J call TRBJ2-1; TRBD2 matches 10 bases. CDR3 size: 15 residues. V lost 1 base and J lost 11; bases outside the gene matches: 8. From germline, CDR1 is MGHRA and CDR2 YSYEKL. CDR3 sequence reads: CASSQVLAGGRKQFF. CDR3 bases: TGCGCCAGCAGCCAAGTATTAGCGGGGGGCAGAAAGCAGTTCTTC.

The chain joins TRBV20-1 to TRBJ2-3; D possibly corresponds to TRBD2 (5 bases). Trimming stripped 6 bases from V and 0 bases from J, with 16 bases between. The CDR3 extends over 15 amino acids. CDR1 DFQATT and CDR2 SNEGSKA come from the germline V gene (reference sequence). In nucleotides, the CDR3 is TGCAGTGCCATTGACCAGCGGCAGAGCACAGATACGCAGTATTTT. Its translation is CSAIDQRQSTDTQYF.

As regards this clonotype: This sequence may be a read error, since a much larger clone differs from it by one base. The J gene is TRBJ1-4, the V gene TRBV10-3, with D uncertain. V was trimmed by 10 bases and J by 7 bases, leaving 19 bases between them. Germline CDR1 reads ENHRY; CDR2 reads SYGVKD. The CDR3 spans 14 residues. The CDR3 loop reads CATAYFTDREKLFF. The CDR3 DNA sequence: TGTGCCACCGCGTACTTCACGGATCGTGAAAAACTGTTTTTT.

CDR3 loop: CASSPRGAGETQYF. Written as DNA, the CDR3 is TGTGCCAGCAGCCCCAGGGGCGCAGGGGAGACCCAGTACTTC. The chain employs TRBV6-1 and TRBJ2-5; possibly TRBD1 for D (6 bases). Germline assignment: CDR1 MNHNS and CDR2 SASEGT. Between the trimmed V and J ends, which lost 6 bases and 5 bases, there was a span of 16 bases. The CDR3 loop spans 14 amino acids.

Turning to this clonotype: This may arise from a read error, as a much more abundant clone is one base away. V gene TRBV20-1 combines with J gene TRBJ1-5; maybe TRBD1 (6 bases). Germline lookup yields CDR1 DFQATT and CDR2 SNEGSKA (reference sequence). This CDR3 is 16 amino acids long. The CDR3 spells CCARGRGADFNQPQHF. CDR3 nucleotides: TGCTGTGCTAGAGGTAGGGGGGCCGATTTCAATCAGCCCCAGCATTTT.

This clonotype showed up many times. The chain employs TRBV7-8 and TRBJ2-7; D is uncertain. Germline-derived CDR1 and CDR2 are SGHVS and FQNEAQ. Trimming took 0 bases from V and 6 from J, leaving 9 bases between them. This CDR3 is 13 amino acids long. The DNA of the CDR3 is TGTGCCAGCAGCTTAGCCTCCTCGGCCGAGCAGTACGTC. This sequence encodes CASSLASSAEQYV.

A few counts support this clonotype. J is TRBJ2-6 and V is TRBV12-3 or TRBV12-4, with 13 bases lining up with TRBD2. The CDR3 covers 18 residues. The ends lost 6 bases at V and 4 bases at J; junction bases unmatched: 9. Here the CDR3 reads CASRDPGLAGSGANVLTF. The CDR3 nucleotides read TGTGCCAGCAGAGATCCGGGACTAGCGGGATCAGGGGCCAACGTCCTGACTTTC.

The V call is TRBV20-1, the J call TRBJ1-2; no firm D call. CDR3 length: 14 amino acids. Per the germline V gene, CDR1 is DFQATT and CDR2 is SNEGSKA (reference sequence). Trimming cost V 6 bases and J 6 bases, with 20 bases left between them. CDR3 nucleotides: TGCAGTGCGGCGATGGCGGTAGGAGCACATGGCTACACCTTC. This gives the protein CSAAMAVGAHGYTF.

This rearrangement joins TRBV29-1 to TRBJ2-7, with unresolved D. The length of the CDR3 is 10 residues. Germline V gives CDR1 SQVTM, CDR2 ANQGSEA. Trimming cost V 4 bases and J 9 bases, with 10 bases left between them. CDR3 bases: TGCAGCGTTGTCCAGAGTGTGCAGTACTTC. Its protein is CSVVQSVQYF.

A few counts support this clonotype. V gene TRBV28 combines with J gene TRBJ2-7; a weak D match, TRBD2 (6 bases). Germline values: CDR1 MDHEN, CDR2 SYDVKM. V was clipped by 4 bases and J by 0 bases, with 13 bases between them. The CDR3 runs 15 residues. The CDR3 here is CASSSRGEYSYEQYF. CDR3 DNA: TGTGCCAGCAGTTCCCGCGGGGAATACTCCTACGAGCAGTACTTC.

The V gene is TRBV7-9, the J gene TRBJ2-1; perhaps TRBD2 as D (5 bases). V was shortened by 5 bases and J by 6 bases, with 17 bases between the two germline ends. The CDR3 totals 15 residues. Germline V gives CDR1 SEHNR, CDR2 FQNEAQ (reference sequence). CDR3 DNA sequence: TGTGCCAGCAGCCCCACTAGACGGGCGGGCAATGAGCAGTTCTTC. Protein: CASSPTRRAGNEQFF.

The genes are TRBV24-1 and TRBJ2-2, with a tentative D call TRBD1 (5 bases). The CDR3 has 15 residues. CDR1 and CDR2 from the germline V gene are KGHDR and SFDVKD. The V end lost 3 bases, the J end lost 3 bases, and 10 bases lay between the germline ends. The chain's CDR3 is CATSDPKGYTGELFF. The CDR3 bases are TGTGCCACCAGTGATCCTAAGGGGTACACCGGGGAGCTGTTTTTT.

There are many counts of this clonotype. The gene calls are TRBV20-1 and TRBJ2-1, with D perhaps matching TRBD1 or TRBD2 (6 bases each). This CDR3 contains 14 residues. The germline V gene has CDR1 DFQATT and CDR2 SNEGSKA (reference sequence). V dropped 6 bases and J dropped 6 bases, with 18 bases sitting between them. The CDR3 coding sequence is TGCAGTGCCCTCACCCCCGGAGGGGGCAATGAGCAGTTCTTC. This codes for CSALTPGGGNEQFF.

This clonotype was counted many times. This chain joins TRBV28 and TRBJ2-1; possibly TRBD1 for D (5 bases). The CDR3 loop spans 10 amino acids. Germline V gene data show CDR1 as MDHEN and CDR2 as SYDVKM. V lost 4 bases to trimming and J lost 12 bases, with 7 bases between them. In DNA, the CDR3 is TGTGCCAGCAGTTCAGGGTGGCAGTTCTTC. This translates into CASSSGWQFF.

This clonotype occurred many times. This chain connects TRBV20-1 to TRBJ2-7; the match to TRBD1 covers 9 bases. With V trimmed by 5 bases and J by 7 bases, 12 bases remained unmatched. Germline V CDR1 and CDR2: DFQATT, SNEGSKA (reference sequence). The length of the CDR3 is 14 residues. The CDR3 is CSAVPGQGLSEQYF. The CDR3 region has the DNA TGCAGTGCTGTCCCGGGACAGGGTCTTTCGGAGCAGTACTTC.

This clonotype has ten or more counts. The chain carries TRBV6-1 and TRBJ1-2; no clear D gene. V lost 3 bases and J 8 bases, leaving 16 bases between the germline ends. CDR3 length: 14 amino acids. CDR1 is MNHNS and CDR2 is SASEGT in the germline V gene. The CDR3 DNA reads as TGTGCCAGCAGTGAGTACGACCGGACGCGAGGCTACACCTTC. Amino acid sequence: CASSEYDRTRGYTF.

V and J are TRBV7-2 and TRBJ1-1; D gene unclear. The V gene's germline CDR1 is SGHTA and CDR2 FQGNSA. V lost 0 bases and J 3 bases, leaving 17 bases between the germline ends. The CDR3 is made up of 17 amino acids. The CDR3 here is CASSLAFSMSGDTEAFF. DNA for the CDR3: TGTGCCAGCAGCTTAGCGTTTTCTATGTCGGGTGACACTGAAGCTTTCTTT. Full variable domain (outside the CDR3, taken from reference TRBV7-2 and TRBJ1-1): GAGVSQSPSNKVTEKGKDVELRCDPISGHTALYWYRQSLGQGLEFLIYFQGNSAPDKSGLPSDRFSAERTGGSVSTLTIQRTQQEDSAVYLCASSLAFSMSGDTEAFFGQGTRLTVV.

Here the CDR3 DNA reads TGTGCCAGCAGTTACACGGGACAGAACGAGCAGTACTTC. Translation: CASSYTGQNEQYF. The chain uses TRBV6-5 and TRBJ2-7; 7 bases agree with TRBD1. J was trimmed by 5 bases and V by 2 bases; bases with no gene match: 3. Germline V gene data show CDR1 as MNHEY and CDR2 as SVGAGI. CDR3 length: 13 amino acids.

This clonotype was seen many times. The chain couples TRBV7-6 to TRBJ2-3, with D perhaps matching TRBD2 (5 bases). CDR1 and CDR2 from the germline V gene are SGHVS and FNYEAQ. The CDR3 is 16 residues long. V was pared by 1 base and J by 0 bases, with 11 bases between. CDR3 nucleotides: TGTGCCAGCAGCTTAGGCGGGTCCGTTAGCACAGATACGCAGTATTTT. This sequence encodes CASSLGGSVSTDTQYF.

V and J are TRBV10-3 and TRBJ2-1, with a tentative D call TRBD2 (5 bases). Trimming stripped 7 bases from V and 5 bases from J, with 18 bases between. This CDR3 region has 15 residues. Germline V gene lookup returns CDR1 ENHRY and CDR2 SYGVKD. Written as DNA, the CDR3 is TGTGCCATCACGAAGGAGGCCCGCGTCCACAATGAGCAGTTCTTC. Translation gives CAITKEARVHNEQFF.

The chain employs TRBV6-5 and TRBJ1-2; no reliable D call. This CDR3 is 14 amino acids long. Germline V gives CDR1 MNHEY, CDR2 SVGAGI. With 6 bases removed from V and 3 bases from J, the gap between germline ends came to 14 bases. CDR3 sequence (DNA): TGTGCCAGCAGATACGCCTCCCACGACTATGGCTACACCTTC. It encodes CASRYASHDYGYTF.

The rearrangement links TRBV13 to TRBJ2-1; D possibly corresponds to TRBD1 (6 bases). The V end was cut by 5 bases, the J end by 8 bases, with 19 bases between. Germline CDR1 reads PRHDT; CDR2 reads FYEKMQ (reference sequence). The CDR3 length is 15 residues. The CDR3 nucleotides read TGTGCCAGCAGCCCCGCCCCCCAGGGGCTGGATGAGCAGTTCTTC. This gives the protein CASSPAPQGLDEQFF.

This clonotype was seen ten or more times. The CDR3: CASSPQGVPDEQFF. The CDR3 DNA is TGTGCCAGCAGTCCCCAGGGGGTGCCGGATGAGCAGTTCTTC. The rearrangement links TRBV27 to TRBJ2-1, with 7 positions matching TRBD1. The V gene's germline CDR1 is MNHEY and CDR2 SMNVEV (reference sequence). The CDR3 sequence is 14 residues long. Trimming removed 5 bases from V and 8 bases from J; junction bases left unmatched: 9.

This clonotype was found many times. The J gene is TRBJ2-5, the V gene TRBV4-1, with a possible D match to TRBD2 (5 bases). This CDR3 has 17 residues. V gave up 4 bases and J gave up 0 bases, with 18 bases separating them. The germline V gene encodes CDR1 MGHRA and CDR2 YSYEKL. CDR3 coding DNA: TGCGCCAGCAGCCTTACTACAGCGGCCCTTAACCAAGAGACCCAGTACTTC. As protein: CASSLTTAALNQETQYF.

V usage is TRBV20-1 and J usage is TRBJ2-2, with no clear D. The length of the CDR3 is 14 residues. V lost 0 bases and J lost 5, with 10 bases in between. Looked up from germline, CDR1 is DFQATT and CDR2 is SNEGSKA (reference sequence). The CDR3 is CSARDPLGTGELFF. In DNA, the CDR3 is TGCAGTGCTAGAGATCCATTGGGAACCGGGGAGCTGTTTTTT.

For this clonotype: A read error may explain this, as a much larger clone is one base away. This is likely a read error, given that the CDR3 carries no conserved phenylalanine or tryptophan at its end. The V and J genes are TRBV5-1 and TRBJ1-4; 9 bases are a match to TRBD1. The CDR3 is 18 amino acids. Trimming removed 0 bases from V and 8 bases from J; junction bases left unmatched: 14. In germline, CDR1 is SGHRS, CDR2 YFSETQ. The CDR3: CASSLDPTGGGPGEKLFL. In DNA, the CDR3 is TGCGCCAGCAGCTTGGACCCGACAGGGGGAGGGCCCGGAGAAAAACTGTTTCTT.